This note documents a single T cell receptor (beta chain) sequence. The CDR3 end shows no conserved phenylalanine or tryptophan, and so a read error is likely. Trimming cost V 3 bases and J 3 bases; bases outside gene matches: 4. This CDR3 has 14 residues. The germline V gene encodes CDR1 DFQATT and CDR2 SNEGSKA (reference sequence). With two-round multiplex PCR, TCR beta CDR3 sequences were amplified from genomic DNA. First-round PCR employed TRBV- and TRBJ-specific primers for each gene. TCRdb reprocessed the multiplex PCR reads via MiXCR and lists one record per CDR3 protein. The table lists around 17,000 distinct CDR3 sequences, approximately 30% of them singletons, with 31% in the top ten. This sample is part of a study of prognosis after radiotherapy for stage I lung cancer.

Specimen: PBMCs, collected before or after stereotactic body radiation therapy (not recorded which). The J gene is TRBJ2-7, the V gene TRBV20-1; 11 bases agree with TRBD2. The TCR originated in a donor over 45 with non-small cell lung cancer. The DNA for the CDR3 is TGCAGTGCTAGTGTCGGGACTAGCGGCTACGAGCAGTACTCC. Translating gives CSASVGTSGYEQYS.